These T cell receptor beta chains were read from a single sample in a study of T cell changes during pregnancy in multiple sclerosis. Sequencing used immunoSEQ multiplex PCR; TCRdb keeps in-frame clones, though not all of them. This table has 65,000 to 95,000 clones, 89% appearing once. This specimen was peripheral blood, taken before pregnancy. These receptors were taken from a female donor with multiple sclerosis, enrolled in a pregnancy study. Both conserved end residues are part of each CDR3. The D gene is left open where the match is weak. Some rows have no size entry. The others give once, few or many, or a class for an expanded clone.

>TRBV29-1|.|.|TRBJ1-2
TGCAGCGTTGAAATTGGGGGGGGTGTACCCTATGGCTACACCTTC
CSVEIGGGVPYGYTF
>TRBV30|.|.|TRBJ1-4
TGTGCCTGGACTATGGGGGGAGGGAATGAAAAACTGTTTTTT
CAWTMGGGNEKLFF
>TRBV5-1|.|TRBD1|TRBJ1-2
TGCGCCAGCAGCCAGCGACAGGGATTTAACTATGGCTACACCTTC
CASSQRQGFNYGYTF
>TRBV19|few|.|TRBJ1-5
TGTGCCAGTAACGCGGGGGCCCGAGGCAATCAGCCCCAGCATTTT
CASNAGARGNQPQHF
>TRBV7-2|.|TRBD1|TRBJ2-1
TGTGCCAGCAGCCTAACCGGGACAGGCCGTAGTGAGCAGTTCTTC
CASSLTGTGRSEQFF
>TRBV30|.|TRBD2|TRBJ2-5
TGTGCCTCCTCTGAGCGGGGGGCCCCGGCCCAGTACTTC
CASSERGAPAQYF
>TRBV30|.|TRBD1|TRBJ1-2
TGTGCCCGCGACAGGGGAAAGCCTGGCTACACCTTC
CARDRGKPGYTF
>TRBV7-8|.|.|TRBJ1-5
TGTGCCAGCAGCTTAGCTGTAGCCAGGGTGCCCTGGTATAGCAATCAGCCCCAGCATTTT
CASSLAVARVPWYSNQPQHF
>TRBV20-1|.|TRBD1|TRBJ1-1
TGCAGTGCTGGGACAGCTCTTGGGGCTTTCTTT
CSAGTALGAFF
>TRBV9|once|TRBD1|TRBJ2-7
TGTGCCAGCAGCGGATCCGGGACAGGGTTTGAGCAGTACTTC
CASSGSGTGFEQYF
>TRBV7-2|once|.|TRBJ1-1
TGTGCCAGCAGCGCCGTTCCGAGGGCCACTGAAGCTTTCTTT
CASSAVPRATEAFF
>TRBV19|.|.|TRBJ2-6
TGTGCCAGTAGTAAACAGGGACCTTTCTCTGGGGCCAACGTCCTGACTTTC
CASSKQGPFSGANVLTF
>TRBV5-5|.|TRBD1|TRBJ1-1
TGTGCCTCCCTCCGGGACAGGGATTTTTTGAGGGAAGCTTTTTTT
CASLRDRDFLREAFF
>TRBV30|once|.|TRBJ2-2
TGTGCCTGGAGTGTACTAGGTGCGGCGGGGGAGCTGTTTTTT
CAWSVLGAAGELFF
>TRBV2|.|TRBD2|TRBJ2-3
TGTGCCAGCAGTGTATCGGGGGGGCCAAGGGGGAATACGCAGTATTTT
CASSVSGGPRGNTQYF
>TRBV25-1|.|.|TRBJ1-5
TGTGCCAGCAGTACAACAGGAAGCAATCAGCCCCAGCATTTT
CASSTTGSNQPQHF
>TRBV11-1|.|TRBD2|TRBJ2-7
TGTGCCAGCAGCTTTAGCGGGGGGACCTCCTACGAGCAGTACTTC
CASSFSGGTSYEQYF
>TRBV4-1|.|.|TRBJ1-1
TGCGCCAGCAGCCAAGTGGAGGGGACTGAAGCTTTCTTT
CASSQVEGTEAFF
>TRBV6-1|.|TRBD1|TRBJ1-6
TGTACCAGCAGTGGGACAGGGGATAATTCACCCCTCCACTTT
CTSSGTGDNSPLHF
>TRBV6-5|.|.|TRBJ1-2
TGTGCCAGCAGTTACCGGCAGGGTCCCTATGGCTACACCTTC
CASSYRQGPYGYTF
>TRBV11-2|.|TRBD2|TRBJ2-1
TGTGCCAGCAGCCCCGGACTAGCTCCTTACAATGAGCAGTTCTTC
CASSPGLAPYNEQFF
>TRBV6-6|.|.|TRBJ2-7
TGTGCCAGCAGTGACGCAAGGCCAGGGGGGCTCGAGCAGTACTTC
CASSDARPGGLEQYF
>TRBV5-4|.|TRBD1|TRBJ1-2
TGTGCCAGCAGCTTGGGACAGGGCTACTATGGCTACACCTTC
CASSLGQGYYGYTF
>TRBV19|.|TRBD2|TRBJ2-3
TGTGCCAGTAGTCTTCGACTAGCCCCAGATACGCAGTATTTT
CASSLRLAPDTQYF
>TRBV5-1|.|TRBD1|TRBJ1-2
TGCGCCAGCAGCTTAAGGACGGGGACAGGGGACCGGGACTATGGCTACACCTTC
CASSLRTGTGDRDYGYTF
>TRBV11-2|.|TRBD2|TRBJ2-3
TGTGCCTGGACGGGAGGGAGCACAGATACGCAGTATTTT
CAWTGGSTDTQYF
>TRBV2|.|.|TRBJ1-1
TGTGCCAGCAGGGGGGGACGGATGAACACTGAAGCTTTCTTT
CASRGGRMNTEAFF
>TRBV5-1|.|TRBD1|TRBJ1-6
TGCGCCAGCAGCCCGACGACAGGGTCGGGTTCACCCCTCCACTTT
CASSPTTGSGSPLHF
>TRBV10-2|few|.|TRBJ1-2
TGCGCCAGCGCTAGTTCCAACTATGGCTACACCTTC
CASASSNYGYTF
>TRBV7-2|.|.|TRBJ2-5
TGTGCCAGCAGCTTACCCGGGGTCCCAGAGACCCAGTACTTC
CASSLPGVPETQYF
>TRBV29-1|many|.|TRBJ1-1
TGCAGCGTACCTTACAGGGACACTGAAGCTTTCTTT
CSVPYRDTEAFF
>TRBV10-3|.|.|TRBJ1-1
TGTGCCATCAGTCTAGGGACAAACACTGAAGCTTTCTTT
CAISLGTNTEAFF